This T cell receptor (beta chain) is drawn from a study of shared clonotypes between healthy human individuals. Study-level information: There were three CD4 naive, three CD4 memory, two CD8 naive and one CD8 memory plates per donor. Findings and caveats of the study: Although depth was large, rarefaction showed that sequencing of the sorted subsets was incomplete.

Germline loops: CDR1 MNHNY, CDR2 SVGAGI (reference sequence). V was pared by 0 bases and J by 9 bases, with 9 bases between. The CDR3 loop spans 13 amino acids. In the sorted-subset replicate PCRs, about 190 ng DNA, tens of thousands of T cell genomes, was used. The table came from immunoSEQ multiplex PCR; TCRdb's copy has only in-frame clones and leaves some out. The sample yields 2 million to 3 million clones, 93% seen once. With regard to this clone: Antigen unknown.

Naive CD4+ cells were CD45RA-selected; the remaining cells were memory. The V gene is TRBV6-6, the J gene TRBJ2-1; no reliable D call. This clonotype originated in a man aged 18 to 29 in good health. Some clones in this sample may be carry-over from other donors' samples. The specimen was naive CD4+ T cells from PBMCs. Subset reported: CD45RA+ positively selected. CDR3: CASSYSTPPEQFF. Here the CDR3 DNA reads TGTGCCAGCAGTTACTCGACACCCCCTGAGCAGTTCTTC.